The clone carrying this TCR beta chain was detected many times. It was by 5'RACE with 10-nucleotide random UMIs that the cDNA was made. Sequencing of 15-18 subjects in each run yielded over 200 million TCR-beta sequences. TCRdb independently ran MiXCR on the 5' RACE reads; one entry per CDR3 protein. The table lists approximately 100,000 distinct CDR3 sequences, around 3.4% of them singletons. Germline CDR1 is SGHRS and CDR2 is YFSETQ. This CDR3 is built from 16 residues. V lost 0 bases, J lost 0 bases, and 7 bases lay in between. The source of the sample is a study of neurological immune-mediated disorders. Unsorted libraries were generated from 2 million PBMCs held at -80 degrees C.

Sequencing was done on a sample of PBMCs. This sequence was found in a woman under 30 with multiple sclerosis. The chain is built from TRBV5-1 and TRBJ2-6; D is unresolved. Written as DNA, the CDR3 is TGCGCCAGCAGCTTGGAAGGGCACTCTGGGGCCAACGTCCTGACTTTC. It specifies CASSLEGHSGANVLTF. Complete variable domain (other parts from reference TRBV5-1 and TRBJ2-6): KAGVTQTPRYLIKTRGQQVTLSCSPISGHRSVSWYQQTPGQGLQFLFEYFSETQRNKGNFPGRFSGRQFSNSRSEMNVSTLELGDSALYLCASSLEGHSGANVLTFGAGSRLTVL.